Listed below are T cell receptor beta chains from one sample, sequenced in a study of tissue T cells after allogeneic stem cell transplantation. The protocol was immunoSEQ multiplex PCR, while the TCRdb copy is restricted to in-frame clones and leaves out a portion. The sample has just over 9,500 clones; under 75% are singletons. Source: tissue from the ileum, taken at autopsy. All receptors come from a woman between 18 and 55 years old with breast cancer. Both conserved end residues are trimmed from each CDR3. The order of the fields is V gene, J gene, D gene, CDR3 protein. A D gene is named only where the DNA matches it firmly.

TRBV28,TRBJ2-1,TRBD2,ASSSPGGSGRQSRANEQF
TRBV9,TRBJ1-4,NA,ASSAHAEDEKLF
TRBV24-1,TRBJ2-6,NA,ATSEPGANVLT
TRBV19,TRBJ2-3,NA,ASSTVRGAQY
TRBV11-1,TRBJ2-1,NA,ASSFLGGPAGEQF
TRBV5-4,TRBJ2-7,NA,ASSLGEGLGEQY
TRBV20-1,TRBJ1-2,NA,SAPAIAGYT
TRBV4-3,TRBJ2-5,NA,ASSQDWPGEAETQY
TRBV30,TRBJ1-3,NA,AWEIRGDTIY
TRBV5-1,TRBJ2-2,NA,ASSSQGGGELF
TRBV28,TRBJ1-2,NA,ASSRGVGYGYT
TRBV5-1,TRBJ2-5,TRBD2,ASSSVAGQETQY
TRBV28,TRBJ1-5,TRBD1,ASSFGTGELHQPQH
TRBV11-2,TRBJ2-2,NA,ASSSPTTGELF
TRBV18,TRBJ1-5,TRBD1,ASSQGASNQPQH
TRBV10-3,TRBJ2-7,NA,AISESRAVTYEQY
TRBV19,TRBJ2-7,NA,ASSTPGGIYEQY
TRBV5-1,TRBJ1-2,NA,ASSLGYQGLPEGKGGYT
TRBV11-2,TRBJ2-4,NA,ASTPQGGKNIQY
TRBV5-6,TRBJ1-6,NA,ASSFRAGSYNSPLH
TRBV5-4,TRBJ2-5,TRBD2,ASSRGTSSQLETQY
TRBV27,TRBJ2-7,TRBD2,ASSPAIAGLGEQY
TRBV28,TRBJ2-7,NA,ASSLLGGLEQY
TRBV27,TRBJ2-7,TRBD2,ASSLLFRGSSYEQY
TRBV29-1,TRBJ2-1,NA,SVERGITEQF
TRBV30,TRBJ1-6,NA,ACGRGSSYNSPLH
TRBV6-5,TRBJ2-5,TRBD1,ASSADREGETQY
TRBV5-8,TRBJ1-6,TRBD1,ASSPGQVNSPLH
TRBV29-1,TRBJ2-5,TRBD2,SAGTSGQETQY
TRBV18,TRBJ1-3,NA,ASSPGGSGNTIY
TRBV5-1,TRBJ1-1,NA,ASSQDPRGTEAF
TRBV19,TRBJ2-2,NA,ASRIGAGDTGELF
TRBV11-2,TRBJ2-5,NA,ASSGQRAGETQY
TRBV29-1,TRBJ2-7,TRBD2,SVGDAGLGGNYEQY
TRBV18,TRBJ2-5,TRBD2,ASSPTGTRAETQY
TRBV7-9,TRBJ2-3,NA,ASSLEERRTLSTDTQY
TRBV3-1/TRBV3-2,TRBJ1-2,NA,ASSPEGRGWANYGYT
TRBV4-3,TRBJ2-3,NA,ASSPDPTKSGTDTQY
TRBV7-3,TRBJ2-1,TRBD1,ASSLRQGVVDEQF
TRBV4-1,TRBJ1-3,NA,ASSQEARGSLLNTIY
TRBV2,TRBJ2-7,NA,ASSRDAGLYEQY
TRBV3-1/TRBV3-2,TRBJ2-7,NA,ASSQSTSDEQY
TRBV19,TRBJ2-5,NA,ASSTSGRETQY
TRBV3-1/TRBV3-2,TRBJ1-1,NA,ASSQAGLSDQSAEAF
TRBV18,TRBJ2-1,TRBD1,ASQQPGQGHNEQF
TRBV5-8,TRBJ1-5,NA,ASSRGLNQPQH
TRBV7-2,TRBJ2-1,TRBD1,ASSPRTGLARYNEQF
TRBV29-1,TRBJ2-7,NA,SVEDRVNEQY
TRBV18,TRBJ2-3,NA,ASSPPDRPTHTQY
TRBV7-9,TRBJ1-4,TRBD1,ASRGDRALGKLF
TRBV5-5,TRBJ1-1,TRBD1,ASSLRQGAASMNTEAF
TRBV27,TRBJ1-1,NA,ASSLSQGRTEAF
TRBV4-3,TRBJ2-7,TRBD2,ASSQGISGNSYEQY
TRBV7-9,TRBJ2-5,TRBD2,ASSPSGGSETQY
TRBV7-3,TRBJ2-1,NA,ASSLNIGEQF
TRBV9,TRBJ2-3,TRBD1,ASSVAQGVTDTQY
TRBV11-3,TRBJ2-1,NA,ASSLDRVSYNEQF
TRBV7-2,TRBJ1-1,NA,ASSSYNTEAF